The clone carrying this T cell receptor (beta chain) was seen many times. Its target is unknown. J was trimmed by 0 bases and V by 5 bases; bases with no gene match: 7. The length of the CDR3 is 16 residues. Looked up from germline, CDR1 is MDHEN and CDR2 is SYDVKM. The data were taken from a study of T cells in Graves' hyperthyroidism and ophthalmopathy. Study-level results: The model identified upcoming ophthalmopathy a median 6.5 months ahead of onset.

Amplified regions were TCR beta CDR3 sequences from RNA transcripts. A set of HTBI primers served as the primers for a first-round RT-PCR of the TCR CDR3. Each CDR3 protein gets one entry after TCRdb re-called the multiplex PCR reads with MiXCR. The repertoire holds roughly 420,000 distinct CDR3 sequences, about 13% seen once, with approximately 5.8% in the top ten. The sequence was collected from a woman between 18 and 30 years old with Graves' hyperthyroidism. The chain joins TRBV28 to TRBJ2-1, with 7 bases fitting TRBD2. Specimen: blood. The CDR3 DNA reads as TGTGCCAGCAGTGGGGCGGGAGCGAGCTCCTACAATGAGCAGTTCTTC. This codes for CASSGAGASSYNEQFF. The entire variable domain, with the rest obtained from reference TRBV28 and TRBJ2-1, is as follows: DVKVTQSSRYLVKRTGEKVFLECVQDMDHENMFWYRQDPGLGLRLIYFSYDVKMKEKGDIPEGYSVSREKKERFSLILESASTNQTSMYLCASSGAGASSYNEQFFGPGTRLTVL.